Listed here is a single TCR beta chain. Its antigen is not identified. The data derive from a study of tumor-infiltrating lymphocytes in primary liver carcinoma. Total RNA (roughly 530 ng) served as template for TCR beta cDNA synthesis primed by a constant-region primer. What produced the TCR beta libraries was three nested multiplex PCR rounds using slightly modified ARM-PCR. A C-beta reverse primer and TRBV1-TRBV30 forward primers served in each of the first two PCR rounds, at about 10 cycles apiece. TCRdb itself ran the multiplex PCR reads through MiXCR, one entry per CDR3 protein. The data show approximately 120,000 distinct CDR3 sequences, 64% seen once. The source material, roughly 18-33 mg of unsorted bulk tissue, was used to co-extract RNA and DNA. Primary liver carcinomas in the patients were surgically resected. CDR1 is SGHAT, CDR2 FQNNGV, per germline. The CDR3 runs 14 residues. V dropped 5 bases and J dropped 7 bases, with 16 bases sitting between them.

Study-wide results and limits: Pairs of tumor regions overlapped more than tumor-adjacent and tumor-blood pairs did. Only about 7.5-24% of top clones spanned all five tumor regions.

The receptor comes from a woman aged 55 to 70 with primary liver carcinoma and hepatitis B virus infection. Sequencing input: liver tumor tissue from sampling region 3. Indicated subset: tumor region T3, left-lateral pole. The V gene is TRBV11-2, the J gene TRBJ2-3; a weak D match, TRBD2 (6 bases). The chain's CDR3 is CASSPRLVTYTQYF. Written as DNA, the CDR3 is TGTGCCAGCAGCCCCCGACTAGTGACATATACGCAGTATTTT.